The 19 T cell receptor beta chains in this list originate from one sample, sequenced in a study of T cell changes during pregnancy in multiple sclerosis (dated by TCRdb to about 2019). Library construction relied on the immunoSEQ multiplex PCR assay. TCRdb stores this immuneACCESS table with in-frame sequences only. Part of the clones is absent; in the studies checked, under half of the shortfall reflects unresolved V genes, and no reason is known for the rest. For this sample there are tens of thousands of clones; just over 90% appear just once. The ten largest make up more than 1.2% of the sample. Sequencing was performed on peripheral blood, taken after pregnancy. The origin of the receptors is a female donor with multiple sclerosis, enrolled in a pregnancy study.

The chain carries TRBV4-3 and TRBJ2-7; D not certain. Germline CDR1 and CDR2: LGHNA and YSLEER. The length of the CDR3 is 13 residues. Deletions cut 1 base from V and 4 bases from J, with 8 bases between. Here the CDR3 DNA reads TGCGCCAGCAGCCAAGGGGCGTATTACGAGCAGTACTTC. It is translated as CASSQGAYYEQYF.

This clone was seen just once. J is TRBJ2-3 and V is TRBV5-6, with a tentative D call TRBD1 (6 bases). In germline, CDR1 is SGHDT, CDR2 YYEEEE. V was shortened by 6 bases and J by 6 bases, with 20 bases between the two germline ends. CDR3 length equals 15 residues. CDR3 DNA: TGTGCCAGCATCTTAATACAGGGCTCTTCGGATACGCAGTATTTT. Translation gives CASILIQGSSDTQYF.

This sequence joins TRBV29-1 and TRBJ2-5; perhaps TRBD2 as D (6 bases). Germline V lookup: CDR1 SQVTM, CDR2 ANQGSEA. Trimming took off 4 bases at V and 5 bases at J, with 20 bases between the two ends. The CDR3 covers 15 residues. The CDR3 spells CSVVSSRYSGETQYF. In nucleotides, the CDR3 is TGCAGCGTTGTTAGCTCCAGGTACAGCGGGGAGACCCAGTACTTC.

CDR3: CASSFSLEYEQYF. The DNA of the CDR3 is TGTGCCAGCAGCTTCTCGTTGGAGTACGAGCAGTACTTC. The rearrangement uses TRBV7-9 and TRBJ2-7; D is uncertain. The CDR3 consists of 13 residues. Germline-derived CDR1 and CDR2 are SEHNR and FQNEAQ (reference sequence). Trimming pared 3 bases from V and 4 bases from J, leaving 10 bases between. Full variable domain (missing parts from reference TRBV7-9 and TRBJ2-7): DTGVSQNPRHKITKRGQNVTFRCDPISEHNRLYWYRQTLGQGPEFLTYFQNEAQLEKSRLLSDRFSAERPKGSFSTLEIQRTEQGDSAMYLCASSFSLEYEQYFGPGTRLTVT.

This chain joins TRBV29-1 and TRBJ1-3; perhaps TRBD1 as D (6 bases). The CDR3 length is 16 residues. Trimming left V 5 bases short and J 0 bases short, with 17 bases between. CDR1 and CDR2 from the germline V gene are SQVTM and ANQGSEA. The CDR3 DNA sequence: TGCAGCGTTTCAGGGGAGGGCAAAAGCTCTGGAAACACCATATATTTT. Amino acids: CSVSGEGKSSGNTIYF.

The genes are TRBV6-1 and TRBJ1-1; possibly TRBD1 for D (6 bases). V was shortened by 4 bases and J by 3 bases, with 15 bases between the two germline ends. Germline V lookup: CDR1 MNHNS, CDR2 SASEGT. This CDR3 is 15 amino acids long. The DNA of the CDR3 is TGTGCCAGCAGTGGACAGGACAAAGGGGACACTGAAGCTTTCTTT. It is translated as CASSGQDKGDTEAFF.

The chain uses TRBV16 and TRBJ2-3, with TRBD1 matching over 7 bases. V trimming: 4 bases; J trimming: 5 bases; junction bases outside the gene matches: 9. Germline V lookup: CDR1 KGHSY, CDR2 FQNENV. This CDR3 comprises 15 residues. CDR3 in amino acids: CASSLNRGLQDTQYF. For the CDR3, the DNA is TGTGCCAGCAGCCTCAACAGGGGATTGCAAGATACGCAGTATTTT.

This chain connects TRBV19 to TRBJ2-5, with TRBD1 as a possible D gene (6 bases). This CDR3 spans 13 amino acids. V lost 3 bases and J 3 bases, leaving 8 bases between the germline ends. Germline CDR1 is LNHDA and CDR2 is SQIVND (reference sequence). CDR3 in DNA: TGTGCCAGTAGTATGTCAGGGGAAGAGACCCAGTACTTC. Translating gives CASSMSGEETQYF.

The V call is TRBV10-3, the J call TRBJ1-2, with D tentatively TRBD1 (5 bases). Trimming pared 6 bases from V and 4 bases from J, leaving 15 bases between. The CDR3 sequence is 14 residues long. The germline V gene encodes CDR1 ENHRY and CDR2 SYGVKD. The CDR3 loop is CAIRSTGGTYGYTF. For the CDR3, the DNA is TGTGCCATCAGGAGTACGGGGGGGACCTATGGCTACACCTTC.

The genes are TRBV6-6 and TRBJ2-3; D gene unclear. V lost 6 bases and J 8 bases, leaving 18 bases between the germline ends. CDR3 length: 14 residues. Germline V lookup: CDR1 MNHNY, CDR2 SVGAGI (reference sequence). In DNA, the CDR3 is TGTGCCAGCAGCCCACTCCCCCCTCTTCGTACGCAGTATTTT. Amino acids: CASSPLPPLRTQYF.

The V and J genes are TRBV12-5 and TRBJ2-4; perhaps TRBD1 as D (5 bases). Trimming left V 0 bases short and J 4 bases short, with 10 bases between. The CDR3 covers 15 residues. The germline CDR1 and CDR2 sequences are LGHNT and FRNRAP. The chain's CDR3 is CASGLVLRAKNIQYF. DNA of the CDR3: TGTGCTAGTGGTTTGGTACTCAGGGCTAAAAACATTCAGTACTTC.

This clone appeared a few times. The chain joins TRBV6-1 to TRBJ1-1, with D unclear. Trimming left V 4 bases short and J 1 base short, with 7 bases between. This CDR3 comprises 13 residues. Per germline, CDR1 MNHNS and CDR2 SASEGT. The CDR3 nucleotides read TGTGCCAGCAGTGTAAGCGGGAACACTGAAGCTTTCTTT. Amino acid sequence: CASSVSGNTEAFF.

The chain uses TRBV6-6 and TRBJ2-6; D ambiguous. V was cut by 2 bases and J by 2 bases, with 7 bases left in between. CDR1 MNHNY and CDR2 SVGAGI come from the germline V gene (reference sequence). The CDR3 runs to 15 residues. The CDR3 DNA reads TGTGCCAGCAGTTACATGGGCGCTGGGGCCAACGTCCTGACTTTC. Amino acid sequence: CASSYMGAGANVLTF.

With respect to this clone: Other DNA sequences in the same sample also yield this CDR3. The chain employs TRBV19 and TRBJ2-2; 7 nucleotides align to TRBD1. CDR3 length: 12 residues. Germline V CDR1 and CDR2: LNHDA, SQIVND (reference sequence). With V trimmed by 7 bases and J by 6 bases, 2 bases remained unmatched. CDR3: CASKQGSGELFF. CDR3 DNA: TGTGCCAGTAAACAGGGGTCCGGGGAGCTGTTTTTT.

The chain has TRBV5-4 and TRBJ2-5; 11 bases agree with TRBD1. The ends lost 4 bases at V and 5 bases at J; junction bases unmatched: 7. The germline CDR1 and CDR2 sequences are SGHNT and YYREEE (reference sequence). This CDR3 has 15 amino acids. DNA of the CDR3: TGTGCCAGCAGCACGGGACAGGGGGAATGGGAGACCCAGTACTTC. This codes for CASSTGQGEWETQYF. Combining the CDR3 with reference TRBV5-4 and TRBJ2-5 gives the whole variable domain ETGVTQSPTHLIKTRGQQVTLRCSSQSGHNTVSWYQQALGQGPQFIFQYYREEENGRGNFPPRFSGLQFPNYSSELNVNALELDDSALYLCASSTGQGEWETQYFGPGTRLLVL.

The chain carries TRBV19 and TRBJ2-3; D remains unclear. Trimming took off 8 bases at V and 0 bases at J, with 15 bases between the two ends. This CDR3 has 15 amino acids. Per germline, CDR1 LNHDA and CDR2 SQIVND (reference sequence). The CDR3 is CASSTPTVSTDTQYF. The CDR3 nucleotides are TGTGCCAGTTCAACTCCCACGGTTAGCACAGATACGCAGTATTTT.

The rearrangement links TRBV10-3 to TRBJ2-7; 7 nucleotides agree with TRBD1. The length of the CDR3 is 15 residues. The V gene's germline CDR1 is ENHRY and CDR2 SYGVKD. J was trimmed by 6 bases and V by 6 bases; bases with no gene match: 14. The CDR3 DNA sequence: TGTGCCATCAGGGGACGGACAGGAGCCGGTCGCGAGCAGTACTTC. This encodes CAIRGRTGAGREQYF.

V is TRBV11-1 and J is TRBJ2-7; D unclear. There are 13 residues in the CDR3. Between the trimmed V and J ends, which lost 1 base and 5 bases, there was a span of 9 bases. Germline V gene data show CDR1 as SGHAT and CDR2 as FQDESV (reference sequence). The CDR3 nucleotides are TGTGCCAGCAGCTTAGGCGTAGGAGACGAGCAGTACTTC. It is translated as CASSLGVGDEQYF. Drawing the rest from reference TRBV11-1 and TRBJ2-7, the complete variable domain is EAEVAQSPRYKITEKSQAVAFWCDPISGHATLYWYRQILGQGPELLVQFQDESVVDDSQLPKDRFSAERLKGVDSTLKIQPAELGDSAMYLCASSLGVGDEQYFGPGTRLTVT.

V gene TRBV27 combines with J gene TRBJ2-7, with 7 bases lining up with TRBD2. Germline CDR1 reads MNHEY; CDR2 reads SMNVEV (reference sequence). Trimming took 4 bases from V and 2 from J; bases not matched to a gene: 2. The CDR3 contains 13 residues. CDR3 in amino acids: CASSWGGTYEQYF. CDR3 coding DNA: TGTGCCAGCAGTTGGGGGGGGACCTACGAGCAGTACTTC.